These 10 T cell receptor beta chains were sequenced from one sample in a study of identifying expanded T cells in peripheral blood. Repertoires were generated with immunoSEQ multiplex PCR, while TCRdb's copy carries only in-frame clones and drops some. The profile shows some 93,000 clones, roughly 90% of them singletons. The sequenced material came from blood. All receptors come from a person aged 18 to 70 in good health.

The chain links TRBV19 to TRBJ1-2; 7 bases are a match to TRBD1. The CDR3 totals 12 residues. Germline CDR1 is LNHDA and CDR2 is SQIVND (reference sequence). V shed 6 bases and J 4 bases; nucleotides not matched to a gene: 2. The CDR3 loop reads CASRGQSYGYTF. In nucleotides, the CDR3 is TGTGCCAGTAGGGGACAGAGCTATGGCTACACCTTC.

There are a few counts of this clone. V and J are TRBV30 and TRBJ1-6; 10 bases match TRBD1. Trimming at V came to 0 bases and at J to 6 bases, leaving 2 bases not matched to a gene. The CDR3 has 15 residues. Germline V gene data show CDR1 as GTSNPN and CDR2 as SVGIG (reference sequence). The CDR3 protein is CAWSVRDRGNSPLHF. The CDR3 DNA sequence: TGTGCCTGGAGTGTACGGGACAGGGGTAATTCACCCCTCCACTTT.

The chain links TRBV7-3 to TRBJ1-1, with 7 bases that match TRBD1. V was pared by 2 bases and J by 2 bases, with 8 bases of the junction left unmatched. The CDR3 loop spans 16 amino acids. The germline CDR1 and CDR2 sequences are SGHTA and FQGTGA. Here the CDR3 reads CASSLGPDRVNTEAFF. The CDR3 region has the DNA TGTGCCAGCAGCTTAGGCCCCGACAGGGTAAACACTGAAGCTTTCTTT.

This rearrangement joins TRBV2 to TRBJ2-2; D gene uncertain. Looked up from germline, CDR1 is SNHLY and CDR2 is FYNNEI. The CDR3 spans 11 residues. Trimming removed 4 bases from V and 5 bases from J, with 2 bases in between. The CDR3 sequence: CASSGTGELFF. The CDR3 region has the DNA TGTGCCAGCAGTGGGACCGGGGAGCTGTTTTTT.

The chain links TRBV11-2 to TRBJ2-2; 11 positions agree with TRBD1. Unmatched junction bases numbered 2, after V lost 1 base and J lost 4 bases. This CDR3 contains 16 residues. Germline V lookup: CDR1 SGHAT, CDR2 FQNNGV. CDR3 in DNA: TGTGCCAGCAGCTTAGGGGGACAGGGGGTCACCGGGGAGCTGTTTTTT. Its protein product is CASSLGGQGVTGELFF.

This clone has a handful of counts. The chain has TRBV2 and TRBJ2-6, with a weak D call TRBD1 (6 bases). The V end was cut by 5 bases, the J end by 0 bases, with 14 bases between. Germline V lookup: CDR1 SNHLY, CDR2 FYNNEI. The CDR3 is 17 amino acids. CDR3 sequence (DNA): TGTGCCAGCAGTCAATATACAGGGACCTCTGGGGCCAACGTCCTGACTTTC. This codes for CASSQYTGTSGANVLTF.

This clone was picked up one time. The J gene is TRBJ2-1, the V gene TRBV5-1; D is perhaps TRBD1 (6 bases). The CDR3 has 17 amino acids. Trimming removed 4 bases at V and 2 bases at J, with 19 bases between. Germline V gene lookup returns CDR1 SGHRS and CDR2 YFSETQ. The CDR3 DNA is TGCGCCAGCAGCCCGTGGATAGGGGGATTCACCTACAATGAGCAGTTCTTC. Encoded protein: CASSPWIGGFTYNEQFF.

In nucleotides, the CDR3 is TGTGCCAGCAGTTCTGGGTGGGAGAACACTGAAGCTTTCTTT. It codes for CASSSGWENTEAFF. The J gene is TRBJ1-1, the V gene TRBV27, with unresolved D. Germline loops: CDR1 MNHEY, CDR2 SMNVEV (reference sequence). The CDR3 covers 14 residues. V was pared by 4 bases and J by 1 base, with 10 bases between.

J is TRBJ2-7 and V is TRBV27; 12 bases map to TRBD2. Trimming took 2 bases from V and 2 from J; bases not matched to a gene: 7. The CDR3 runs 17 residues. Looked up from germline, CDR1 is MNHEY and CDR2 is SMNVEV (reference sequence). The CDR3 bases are TGTGCCAGCAGTTTAATCGAGCCTAGCGGGAGGGCCTACGAGCAGTACTTC. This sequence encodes CASSLIEPSGRAYEQYF.

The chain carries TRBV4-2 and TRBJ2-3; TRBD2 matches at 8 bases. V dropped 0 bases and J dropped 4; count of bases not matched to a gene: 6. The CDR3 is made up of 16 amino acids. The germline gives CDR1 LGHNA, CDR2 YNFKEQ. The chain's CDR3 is CASSQESGRGADTQYF. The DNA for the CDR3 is TGTGCCAGCAGCCAAGAGTCCGGGAGGGGGGCAGATACGCAGTATTTT.